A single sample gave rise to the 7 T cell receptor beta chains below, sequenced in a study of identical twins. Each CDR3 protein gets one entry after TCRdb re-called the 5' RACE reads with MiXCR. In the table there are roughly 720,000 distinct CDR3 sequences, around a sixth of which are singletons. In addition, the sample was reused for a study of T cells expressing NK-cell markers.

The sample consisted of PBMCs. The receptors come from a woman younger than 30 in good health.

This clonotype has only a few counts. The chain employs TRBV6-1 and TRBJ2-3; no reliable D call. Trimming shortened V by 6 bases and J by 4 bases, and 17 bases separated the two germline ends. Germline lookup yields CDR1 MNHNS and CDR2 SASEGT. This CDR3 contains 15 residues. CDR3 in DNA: TGTGCCAGCAGACTGGACGGTTTTGGGGCAGATACGCAGTATTTT. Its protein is CASRLDGFGADTQYF.

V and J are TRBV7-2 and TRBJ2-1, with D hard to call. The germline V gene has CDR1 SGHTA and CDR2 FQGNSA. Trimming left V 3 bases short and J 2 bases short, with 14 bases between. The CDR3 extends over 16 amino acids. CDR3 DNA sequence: TGTGCCAGCAGCTTGCACAAAGGGATCCCCTACAATGAGCAGTTCTTC. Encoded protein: CASSLHKGIPYNEQFF.

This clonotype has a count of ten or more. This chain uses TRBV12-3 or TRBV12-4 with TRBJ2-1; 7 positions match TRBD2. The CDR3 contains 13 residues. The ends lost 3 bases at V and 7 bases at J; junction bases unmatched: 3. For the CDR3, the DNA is TGTGCCAGCAGTTTTGGGAGGGAGAATGAGCAGTTCTTC. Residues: CASSFGRENEQFF.

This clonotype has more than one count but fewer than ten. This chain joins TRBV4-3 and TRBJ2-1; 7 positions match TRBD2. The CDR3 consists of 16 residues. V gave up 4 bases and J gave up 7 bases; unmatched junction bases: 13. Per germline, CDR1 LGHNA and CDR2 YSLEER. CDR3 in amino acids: CASSRDRAGLGNEQFF. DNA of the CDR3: TGCGCCAGCAGCCGCGACCGGGCCGGACTAGGAAATGAGCAGTTCTTC.

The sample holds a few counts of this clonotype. CDR3 loop: CASSLALDSGNTIYF. The DNA for the CDR3 is TGCGCCAGCAGCTTGGCCCTGGACTCTGGAAACACCATATATTTT. This rearrangement joins TRBV5-1 to TRBJ1-3, with D unclear. V was pared by 0 bases and J by 0 bases, with 7 bases between. The CDR3 totals 15 residues. Germline CDR1 SGHRS, CDR2 YFSETQ.

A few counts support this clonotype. The CDR3 DNA reads as TGCGCCAGCAGCCAAGTCAGGATTTCGAGCTCCTACGAGCAGTACTTC. Protein product: CASSQVRISSSYEQYF. The J gene is TRBJ2-7, the V gene TRBV5-1, with D unresolved. The CDR3 is 16 residues long. From germline, CDR1 is SGHRS and CDR2 YFSETQ. Trimming cost V 4 bases and J 0 bases, with 17 bases left between them. Full variable domain (missing parts from reference TRBV5-1 and TRBJ2-7): KAGVTQTPRYLIKTRGQQVTLSCSPISGHRSVSWYQQTPGQGLQFLFEYFSETQRNKGNFPGRFSGRQFSNSRSEMNVSTLELGDSALYLCASSQVRISSSYEQYFGPGTRLTVT.

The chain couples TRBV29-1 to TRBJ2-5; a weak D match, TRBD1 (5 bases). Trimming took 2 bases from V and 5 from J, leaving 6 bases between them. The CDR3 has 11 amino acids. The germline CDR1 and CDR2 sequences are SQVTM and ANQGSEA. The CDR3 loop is CSVEQGETQYF. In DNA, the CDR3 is TGCAGCGTTGAACAGGGCGAGACCCAGTACTTC.